This T cell receptor (beta chain) derives from a study of control samples from healthy donors and cancer patients. Assay used: immunoSEQ multiplex PCR; TCRdb lists only in-frame clones, some missing. The top ten clones hold 10% of a sample with about 98,000 clones, about 80% of them seen once. The clonotype comes from a woman aged 25 to 39 in good health. The sequenced material came from blood.

The CDR3 DNA follows: TGTGCCAGCAGTCTGGGGCGGACAGGGAGGTCCGGGGAGCTGTTTTTT. Translating it yields CASSLGRTGRSGELFF. V is TRBV2 and J is TRBJ2-2, with 8 bases identical to TRBD1. Germline values: CDR1 SNHLY, CDR2 FYNNEI. With V trimmed by 5 bases and J by 6 bases, 11 bases remained unmatched. CDR3 size: 16 residues.